The present T cell receptor beta chain was sequenced within a study of healthy donors' naive CD4 and CD8 T cells (dated by TCRdb to between 2014 and 2017). Broadly, across the study: Donors were selected to cover three age groups (20-25, 40-50 and 60-70 years, several each), with a mean age of around 43, and half of the donors were female. Donors were HLA-typed by sequencing at HLA-A, -B, -C, -DRB1, -DQB1 and -DPB1 using the SBTexcellerator protocol, an ABI3130xl analyzer and SBTengine software. To check how TCR variation relates to lineage commitment, the researchers sequenced rearranged TCR alpha and beta chains taken from naive CD4+ and CD8+ T cells. For TCR alpha, a new primer set was designed to cover all functional IMGT alpha gene variants, and the remainder of the protocol was kept the same as the beta-chain workflow. Peripheral blood mononuclear cells were obtained from some 19 unrelated, healthy individuals. Paper-wide results and their limitations: V genes, J genes and CDR3 charge together appeared to explain roughly an eighth of CD4/CD8 propensity variance, in a largely additive manner. Most V and J gene segments were reportedly biased between naive CD4+ and CD8+ cells, consistently across donors and independent of HLA genotype. Because alpha and beta chains were sequenced in bulk and could not be paired, combined chain effects were not evaluated. The study did not directly address whether homeostatic proliferation of naive T cells might have biased the repertoire. In both chains, CD4+ lineage was associated with a positively charged CDR3, and CD8+ lineage was associated with a negatively charged CDR3.

Cells with a CD4+CD8-CD45RO-CD45RA+ profile were isolated by FACS and defined as naive CD4+ T cells, and those with a CD8+CD4-CD45RA+CD27bright profile were defined as naive CD8+ T cells. The antibodies used for sorting targeted CD4 (RPA-T4), CD8 (SK1), CD27 (O323), CD45RA (HI100) and CD45RO (UCHL1). Concerning this clonotype: It has no known antigen specificity. Base qualities were left out, and no much larger clone turns up one base away.

A distance of 13 bases separates the germline ends of V and J, which lose 5 bases and 2 bases respectively. Including cysteine and phenylalanine, the CDR3 has 15 amino acids. Only the CDR3 part of the read is kept: 45 bases, read in frame from the first base. Taken from the germline V gene, the CDR1 and CDR2 loops are MNHNS and SASEGT. TCRdb shows the sequencer as 454 GS FLX Titanium. A previously published linear amplification protocol was used to build TCR libraries from about 540 ng of total RNA. Sequencing was performed on the Roche/454 Genome Sequencer with Titanium chemistry. The authors processed their data as follows. 78,498 rearranged TCR alpha transcripts were sequenced from roughly five of the healthy donors. Duplicate transcripts were dropped, and unique TCR clonotypes were identified by the CDR3 junction according to IMGT nomenclature. Using logistic regression in R 2.13.0, the researchers modeled CD4 versus CD8 status as a function of V and J genes, with an adjustment for donor effects and a Bonferroni correction for multiple testing. TCRdb took the public reads, trimmed them with fastp at Q25, ran MiXCR for clone calling and kept in-frame beta chains. Identical CDR3 protein sequences are pooled into one entry, listed with their most common genes and DNA. V and J calls and clone size were set by TCRdb, not the authors. This sample holds about 180,000 distinct CDR3 sequences; around 80% were observed only once. The ten largest clones capture 2% to 2.5% of the sample.

The specimen sequenced was naive CD4+ and CD8+ T cells sorted from blood, pooled from several donors. Sample cell subset or site, as interpreted from the label and publication: FACS-sorted naive CD4+ (CD45RO-CD45RA+) and naive CD8+ (CD45RA+CD27bright) T cells. Recombination joined TRBV6-1 with TRBJ2-1; a weak D assignment points to TRBD1 (6 bases agree). The sequence derives from a pool of human donors in good health; the sample pools cells from several healthy donors. The CDR3 reads as follows: CASSKGDTAYNEQFF. Read as DNA, the sequence is TGTGCCAGCAGTAAAGGGGACACGGCCTACAATGAGCAGTTCTTC.